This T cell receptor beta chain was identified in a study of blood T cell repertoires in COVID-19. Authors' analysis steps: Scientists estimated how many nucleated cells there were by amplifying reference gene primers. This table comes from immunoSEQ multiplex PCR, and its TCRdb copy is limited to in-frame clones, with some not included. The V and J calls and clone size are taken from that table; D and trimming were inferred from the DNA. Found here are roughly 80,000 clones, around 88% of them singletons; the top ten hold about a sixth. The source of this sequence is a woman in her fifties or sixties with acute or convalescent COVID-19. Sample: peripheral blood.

The CDR3 loop reads CASSSIRGPNEKLFF. The DNA of the CDR3 is TGTGCCAGCTCATCCATCAGGGGCCCTAATGAAAAACTGTTTTTT. This rearrangement joins TRBV18 to TRBJ1-4; D may be TRBD1 (6 bases). V was trimmed by 5 bases and J by 3 bases, leaving 13 bases between them. Germline CDR1 KGHSH, CDR2 LQKENI. The CDR3 covers 15 residues.